There are a few counts of the clone carrying this T cell receptor beta chain. What it binds is not known. Trimming stripped 7 bases from V and 1 base from J, with 7 bases between. This CDR3 contains 12 residues. These data belong to a study of T cell repertoires in cytomegalovirus infection. Background on the study: Selected CMV epitopes included recently identified HLA-C-restricted ones as well as well-studied HLA-B-restricted ones. CMV infection plus the matching HLA type was flagged by public TCR beta signatures.

Study observations and caveats: Summed frequency of shared TCR beta families picked out CMV carriers who also had the relevant HLA. The response measured ex vivo was dominated by TCR beta clonotypes (HLA-C-restricted and CMV-specific).

TCRdb recomputed calls from the reads with MiXCR, one row per CDR3 protein. This table has some 920,000 distinct CDR3 sequences, around 32% appearing once. The material was cultured CD8+ T cells from PBMCs, obtained from culture after CMV antigen stimulation. The sequence was collected from a human donor in good health (CMV status not recorded). Some clones in this sample may be carry-over from other donors' samples. J is TRBJ1-1 and V is TRBV12-3 or TRBV12-4; D not certain. CDR3 DNA sequence: TGTGCCAGCAATCCCCCGAACACTGAAGCTTTCTTT. Translation: CASNPPNTEAFF.